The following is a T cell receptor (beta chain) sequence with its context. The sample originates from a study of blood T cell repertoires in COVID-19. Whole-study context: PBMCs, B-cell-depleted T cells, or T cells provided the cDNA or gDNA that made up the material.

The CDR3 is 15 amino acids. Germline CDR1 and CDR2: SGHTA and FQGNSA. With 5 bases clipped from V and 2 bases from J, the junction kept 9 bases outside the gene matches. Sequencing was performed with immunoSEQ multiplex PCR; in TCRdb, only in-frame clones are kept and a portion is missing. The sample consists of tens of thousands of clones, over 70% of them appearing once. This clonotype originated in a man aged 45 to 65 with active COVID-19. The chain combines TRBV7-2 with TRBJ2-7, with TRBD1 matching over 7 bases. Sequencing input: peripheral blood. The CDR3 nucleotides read TGTGCCAGCAGCGGCCGACAGGGAACCACCTACGAGCAGTACTTC. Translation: CASSGRQGTTYEQYF.